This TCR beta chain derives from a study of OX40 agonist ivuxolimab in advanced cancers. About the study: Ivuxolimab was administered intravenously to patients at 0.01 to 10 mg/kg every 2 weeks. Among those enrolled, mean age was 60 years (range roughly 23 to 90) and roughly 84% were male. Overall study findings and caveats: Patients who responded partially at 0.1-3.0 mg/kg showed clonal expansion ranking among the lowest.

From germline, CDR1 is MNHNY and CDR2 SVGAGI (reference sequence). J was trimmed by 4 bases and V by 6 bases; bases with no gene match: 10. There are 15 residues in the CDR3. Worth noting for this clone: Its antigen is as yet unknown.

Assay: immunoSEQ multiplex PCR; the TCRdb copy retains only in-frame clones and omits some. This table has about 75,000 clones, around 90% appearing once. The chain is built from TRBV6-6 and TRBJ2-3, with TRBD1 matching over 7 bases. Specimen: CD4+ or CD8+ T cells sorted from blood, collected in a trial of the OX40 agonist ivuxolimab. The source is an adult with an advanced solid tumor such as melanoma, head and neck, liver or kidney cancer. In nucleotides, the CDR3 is TGTGCCAGCAGATACAGGGGACGCAGCGCAGATACGCAGTATTTT. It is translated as CASRYRGRSADTQYF.